The 22 T cell receptor beta chains below were found in one sample sequenced in a study of T cell repertoires in cytomegalovirus infection. Their antigen targets remain unknown. TCRdb re-called the reads through MiXCR, storing one row per CDR3 protein. Of about 830,000 distinct CDR3 sequences detected, approximately 32% appear once; the ten largest clones hold roughly 12%. This sample comprised cultured CD8+ T cells from PBMCs, obtained from culture after CMV antigen stimulation. The receptors were gathered from a human donor in good health (CMV status not recorded). Some clones in this sample may be carry-over from other donors' samples.

This clonotype was detected a few times. The chain is built from TRBV27 and TRBJ2-1; 11 bases are a match to TRBD2. The trim removed 5 bases at V and 0 bases at J, leaving 6 bases unmatched. The CDR3 is 17 residues long. CDR1 and CDR2 from the germline V gene are MNHEY and SMNVEV (reference sequence). CDR3 sequence (DNA): TGTGCCAGCAGTACTACTAGCGGGGGTCCCTCCTACAATGAGCAGTTCTTC. It encodes CASSTTSGGPSYNEQFF.

This clonotype was detected only a few times. The V and J genes are TRBV11-3 and TRBJ2-7; TRBD2 is a possible D gene (5 bases). The CDR3 spans 12 residues. The germline gives CDR1 SGHNT, CDR2 YENEEA. V lost 1 base and J lost 5, with 6 bases in between. CDR3 residues: CASSLGEHEQYF. The DNA for the CDR3 is TGTGCCAGCAGCTTAGGGGAGCACGAGCAGTACTTC.

This rearrangement joins TRBV6-1 to TRBJ2-3; D is ambiguous. Per germline, CDR1 MNHNS and CDR2 SASEGT. The CDR3 is 16 amino acids. The V end was cut by 8 bases, the J end by 1 base, with 19 bases between. The CDR3 here is CASRIPPPLGTDTQYF. CDR3 coding DNA: TGTGCCAGCCGCATCCCCCCACCGCTAGGCACAGATACGCAGTATTTT.

This clonotype has only a few counts. V gene TRBV6-2 or TRBV6-3 combines with J gene TRBJ2-1; 10 bases are a match to TRBD1. Germline trimming cut 4 bases from V and 1 base from J; bases unmatched to any gene: 1. The CDR3 has 15 amino acids. Germline CDR1 is MNHEY and CDR2 is SVGEGT. The CDR3 DNA reads as TGTGCCAGCAGTTGGACAGGGGGATCCTACAATGAGCAGTTCTTC. Amino acids: CASSWTGGSYNEQFF.

This chain uses TRBV5-1 with TRBJ2-2, with TRBD1 identical over 7 bases. V lost 3 bases and J lost 5; bases outside the gene matches: 4. CDR1 is SGHRS and CDR2 is YFSETQ in the germline V gene. CDR3 size: 14 residues. CDR3: CASSSGTVTGELFF. In DNA form, the CDR3 reads TGCGCCAGCAGCTCCGGGACAGTAACCGGGGAGCTGTTTTTT.

This clonotype occurred a few times. The rearrangement joins TRBV25-1 to TRBJ1-5, with 10 bases matching TRBD1. V gave up 6 bases and J gave up 5 bases; unmatched junction bases: 19. CDR1 MGHDK and CDR2 SYGVNS come from the germline V gene. There are 19 residues in the CDR3. The CDR3 DNA reads as TGTGCCAGCAGCCCGAAAGGCGGGTTCTGGGACAGGGGAGATCAGCCCCAGCATTTT. Protein sequence: CASSPKGGFWDRGDQPQHF.

This chain uses TRBV5-6 with TRBJ2-1; D unclear. Deletions cut 3 bases from V and 5 bases from J, with 12 bases between. There are 14 residues in the CDR3. The V gene's germline CDR1 is SGHDT and CDR2 YYEEEE. The CDR3, as DNA: TGTGCCAGCAGCTCGGGCAGGCCCCACAATGAGCAGTTCTTC. It specifies CASSSGRPHNEQFF. Full variable domain (rest looked up from reference TRBV5-6 and TRBJ2-1): DAGVTQSPTHLIKTRGQQVTLRCSPKSGHDTVSWYQQALGQGPQFIFQYYEEEERQRGNFPDRFSGHQFPNYSSELNVNALLLGDSALYLCASSSGRPHNEQFFGPGTRLTVL.

V usage is TRBV13 and J usage is TRBJ1-5; D ambiguous. Germline CDR1 PRHDT, CDR2 FYEKMQ (reference sequence). Trimming pared 3 bases from V and 0 bases from J, leaving 9 bases between. The CDR3 length is 15 residues. CDR3 residues: CASSFAQDSNQPQHF. The CDR3 DNA sequence: TGTGCCAGCAGCTTCGCGCAAGATAGCAATCAGCCCCAGCATTTT.

This clonotype occurred a few times. The chain uses TRBV11-3 and TRBJ1-1; D is possibly TRBD1 (5 bases). This CDR3 has 15 residues. Germline loops: CDR1 SGHNT, CDR2 YENEEA. V was shortened by 3 bases and J by 3 bases, with 14 bases between the two germline ends. In DNA, the CDR3 is TGTGCCAGCAGCTTTAGGGGAGGGGAGGACACTGAAGCTTTCTTT. It is translated as CASSFRGGEDTEAFF.

V and J are TRBV9 and TRBJ2-4, with 7 nucleotides matching TRBD2. V shed 0 bases, J shed 8 bases, and the junction held 5 bases outside the gene matches. This CDR3 contains 14 residues. Germline V gene sequence: CDR1 SGDLS, CDR2 YYNGEE. This CDR3 is CASSVEAGRDIQYF. CDR3 bases: TGTGCCAGCAGCGTAGAAGCAGGGAGGGACATTCAGTACTTC.

This chain links TRBV28 with TRBJ1-1; D is unresolved. V lost 4 bases, J lost 5 bases, and 8 bases lay in between. CDR1 and CDR2 (germline): MDHEN, SYDVKM. The CDR3 extends over 12 amino acids. The CDR3, as DNA: TGTGCCAGCAGTTATGATCCTACTGAAGCTTTCTTT. It codes for CASSYDPTEAFF.

This clonotype has only a few counts. This chain joins TRBV12-3 or TRBV12-4 and TRBJ2-4, with 7 bases matching TRBD1. The CDR3 spans 14 residues. V lost 5 bases to trimming and J lost 4 bases; unmatched junction nucleotides: 5. CDR3 in amino acids: CASSVDRVKNIQYF. The DNA for the CDR3 is TGTGCCAGCAGTGTAGACAGGGTTAAAAACATTCAGTACTTC.

The V gene is TRBV11-2, the J gene TRBJ1-1; D is ambiguous. Germline V CDR1 and CDR2: SGHAT, FQNNGV. The CDR3 length is 12 residues. Trimming stripped 5 bases from V and 1 base from J, with 5 bases between. The CDR3 is CASSEENTEAFF. The CDR3, as DNA: TGTGCCAGCAGCGAAGAGAACACTGAAGCTTTCTTT.

The chain links TRBV12-3 or TRBV12-4 to TRBJ1-4; the match to TRBD1 covers 9 bases. CDR3 size: 14 residues. V lost 5 bases and J lost 10; bases outside the gene matches: 8. CDR3 protein: CASSPDRGRGKLFF. The DNA for the CDR3 is TGTGCCAGCAGTCCGGACAGGGGAAGGGGAAAACTGTTTTTT.

This clonotype appeared many times. The chain has TRBV7-8 and TRBJ2-5; 8 bases match TRBD2. In germline, CDR1 is SGHVS, CDR2 FQNEAQ. The CDR3 is 16 residues long. Trimming took 1 base from V and 3 from J; bases not matched to a gene: 7. The CDR3 sequence is CASSLVAAGVEETQYF. The CDR3 nucleotides are TGTGCCAGCAGCTTAGTGGCAGCGGGGGTAGAAGAGACCCAGTACTTC.

As to this clonotype: An end of the junction differs from the germline gene, which may be a read error. V gene TRBV5-8 combines with J gene TRBJ2-1; 10 bases fit TRBD1. CDR1 is SGHTS and CDR2 is YDEGEE in the germline V gene. The CDR3 has 15 amino acids. In DNA, the CDR3 is TGTGCCAGCTGCTTTGAGACAGGGGGCAGGAATGAGCAGTTCTTC. Its translation: CASCFETGGRNEQFF.

J is TRBJ2-3 and V is TRBV13, with 11 bases that match TRBD2. CDR3 length: 15 amino acids. J was trimmed by 4 bases and V by 5 bases; bases with no gene match: 5. CDR1 is PRHDT and CDR2 is FYEKMQ in the germline V gene (reference sequence). In DNA form, the CDR3 reads TGTGCCAGCAGCGGACTAGCGGGTTCTCCAGATACGCAGTATTTT. This codes for CASSGLAGSPDTQYF.

The chain combines TRBV5-1 with TRBJ2-3; a weak D match, TRBD1 (5 bases). CDR3 length equals 19 residues. The germline V gene has CDR1 SGHRS and CDR2 YFSETQ. Trimming shortened V by 0 bases and J by 0 bases, and 20 bases separated the two germline ends. The CDR3 sequence: CASSLDLDISSPSTDTQYF. The CDR3 region has the DNA TGCGCCAGCAGCTTGGACCTGGACATCTCTTCTCCTAGCACAGATACGCAGTATTTT.

This chain links TRBV27 with TRBJ1-4; D is unclear. The CDR3 loop spans 14 amino acids. Germline lookup yields CDR1 MNHEY and CDR2 SMNVEV (reference sequence). V lost 3 bases and J lost 7, with 12 bases in between. As DNA, the CDR3 is TGTGCCAGCAGTTTCCAGACTCCCCCTGAAAAACTGTTTTTT. It codes for CASSFQTPPEKLFF.

The chain couples TRBV27 to TRBJ2-7; 10 bases fit TRBD1. Germline-derived CDR1 and CDR2 are MNHEY and SMNVEV (reference sequence). The CDR3 has 20 amino acids. The V segment lost 6 bases and the J segment 3 bases; nucleotides outside the gene matches: 23. The CDR3 DNA follows: TGTGCCAGCAGGTCCCACACCCCCACCACGAGACAGGGGGCAATCTACGAGCAGTACTTC. This encodes CASRSHTPTTRQGAIYEQYF.

This chain uses TRBV12-3 or TRBV12-4 with TRBJ2-7; 11 bases are a match to TRBD1. Trimming removed 5 bases from V and 2 bases from J; junction bases left unmatched: 2. This CDR3 is 14 amino acids long. The CDR3 coding sequence is TGTGCCAGCAGTGGGGGACAGGGGGCCTACGAGCAGTACGTC. Translated, it gives CASSGGQGAYEQYV.

The genes are TRBV2 and TRBJ1-1; D remains unclear. CDR1 is SNHLY and CDR2 is FYNNEI in the germline V gene. The CDR3 extends over 13 amino acids. V was trimmed by 3 bases and J by 11 bases, leaving 16 bases between them. The chain's CDR3 is CASSDERGREAFF. The DNA of the CDR3 is TGTGCCAGCAGTGATGAGCGCGGGCGCGAGGCTTTCTTT.